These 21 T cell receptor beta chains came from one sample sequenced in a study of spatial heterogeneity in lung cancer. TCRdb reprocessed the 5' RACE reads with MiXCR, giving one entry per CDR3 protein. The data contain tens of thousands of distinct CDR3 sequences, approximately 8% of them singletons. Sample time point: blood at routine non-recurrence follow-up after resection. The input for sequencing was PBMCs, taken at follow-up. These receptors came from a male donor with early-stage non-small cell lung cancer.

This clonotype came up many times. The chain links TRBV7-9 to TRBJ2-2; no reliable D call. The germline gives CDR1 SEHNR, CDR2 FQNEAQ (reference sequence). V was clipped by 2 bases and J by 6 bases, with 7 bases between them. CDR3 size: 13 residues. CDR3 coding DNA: TGTGCCAGCAGCTTACCCACCCCCGGGGAGCTGTTTTTT. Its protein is CASSLPTPGELFF.

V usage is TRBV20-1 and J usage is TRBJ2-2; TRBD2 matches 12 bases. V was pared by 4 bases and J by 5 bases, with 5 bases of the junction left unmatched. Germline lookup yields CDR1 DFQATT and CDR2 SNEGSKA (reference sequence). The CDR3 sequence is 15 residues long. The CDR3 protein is CSATRLAGETGELFF. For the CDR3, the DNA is TGCAGTGCTACACGACTAGCGGGGGAGACCGGGGAGCTGTTTTTT.

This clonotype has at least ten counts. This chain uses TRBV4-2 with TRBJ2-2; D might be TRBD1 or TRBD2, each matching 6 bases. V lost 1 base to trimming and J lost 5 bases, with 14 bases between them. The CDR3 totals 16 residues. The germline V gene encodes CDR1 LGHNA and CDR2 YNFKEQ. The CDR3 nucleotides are TGTGCCAGCAGCCAAGGATCGGGGGCAGGGACCGGGGAGCTGTTTTTT. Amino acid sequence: CASSQGSGAGTGELFF.

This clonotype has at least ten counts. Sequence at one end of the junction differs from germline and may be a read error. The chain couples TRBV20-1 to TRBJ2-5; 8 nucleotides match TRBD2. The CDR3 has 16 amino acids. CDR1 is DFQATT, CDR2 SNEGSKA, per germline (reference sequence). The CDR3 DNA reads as TGCAGTGCAGGAAATACCGGGACTAGGACCCAAGGGACCCAGTACTTC. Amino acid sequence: CSAGNTGTRTQGTQYF.

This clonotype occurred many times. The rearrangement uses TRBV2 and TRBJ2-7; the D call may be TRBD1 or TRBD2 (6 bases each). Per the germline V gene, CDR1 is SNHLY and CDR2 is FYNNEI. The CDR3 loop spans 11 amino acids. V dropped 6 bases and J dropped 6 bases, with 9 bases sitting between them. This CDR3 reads CASRPGAEQYF. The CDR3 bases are TGTGCCAGCAGACCGGGGGCCGAGCAGTACTTC.

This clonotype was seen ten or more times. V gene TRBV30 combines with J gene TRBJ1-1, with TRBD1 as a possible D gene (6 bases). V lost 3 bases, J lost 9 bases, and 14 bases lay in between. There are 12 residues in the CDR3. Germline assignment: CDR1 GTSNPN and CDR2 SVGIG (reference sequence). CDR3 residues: CAWSPGAPQAFF. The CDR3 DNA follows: TGTGCCTGGAGCCCGGGGGCCCCCCAAGCTTTCTTT.

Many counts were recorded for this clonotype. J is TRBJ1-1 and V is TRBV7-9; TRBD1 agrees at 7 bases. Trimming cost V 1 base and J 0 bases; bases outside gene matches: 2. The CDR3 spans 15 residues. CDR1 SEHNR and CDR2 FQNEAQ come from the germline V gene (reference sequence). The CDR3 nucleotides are TGTGCCAGCAGCTTAGAGGGGGCGGTGAACACTGAAGCTTTCTTT. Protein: CASSLEGAVNTEAFF.

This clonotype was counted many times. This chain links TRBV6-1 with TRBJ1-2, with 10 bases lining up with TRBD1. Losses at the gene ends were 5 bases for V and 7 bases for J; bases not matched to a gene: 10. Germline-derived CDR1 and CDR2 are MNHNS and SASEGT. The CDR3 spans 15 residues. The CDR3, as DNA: TGTGCCAGCAGTCCCCCGGGACAGGGGTTTTCTGGCTACACCTTC. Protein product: CASSPPGQGFSGYTF.

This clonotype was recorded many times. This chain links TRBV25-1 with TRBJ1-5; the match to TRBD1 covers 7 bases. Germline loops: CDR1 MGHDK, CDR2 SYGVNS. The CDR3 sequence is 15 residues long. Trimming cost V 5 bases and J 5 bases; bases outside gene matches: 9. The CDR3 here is CASSRQGTGDQPQHF. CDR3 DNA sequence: TGTGCCAGCAGTCGACAGGGCACGGGGGATCAGCCCCAGCATTTT.

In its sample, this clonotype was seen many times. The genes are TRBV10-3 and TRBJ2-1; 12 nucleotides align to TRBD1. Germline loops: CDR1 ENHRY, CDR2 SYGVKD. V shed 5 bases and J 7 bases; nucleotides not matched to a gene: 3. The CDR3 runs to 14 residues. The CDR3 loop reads CAISPGQGANEQFF. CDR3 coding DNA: TGTGCCATCAGTCCGGGACAGGGGGCGAATGAGCAGTTCTTC.

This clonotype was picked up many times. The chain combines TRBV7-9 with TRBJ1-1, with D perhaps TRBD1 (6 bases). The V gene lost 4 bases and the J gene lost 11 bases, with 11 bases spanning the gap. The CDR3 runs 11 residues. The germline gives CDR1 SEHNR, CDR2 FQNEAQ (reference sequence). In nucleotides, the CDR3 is TGTGCCAGCAGCTGGGGGGCGTCGGCTTTCTTT. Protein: CASSWGASAFF.

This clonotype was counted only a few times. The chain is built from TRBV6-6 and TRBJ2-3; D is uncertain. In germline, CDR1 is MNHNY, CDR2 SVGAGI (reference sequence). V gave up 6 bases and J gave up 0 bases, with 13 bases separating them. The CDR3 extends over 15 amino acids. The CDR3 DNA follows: TGTGCCAGCAGCAACGGGCGTTATAGCACAGATACGCAGTATTTT. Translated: CASSNGRYSTDTQYF.

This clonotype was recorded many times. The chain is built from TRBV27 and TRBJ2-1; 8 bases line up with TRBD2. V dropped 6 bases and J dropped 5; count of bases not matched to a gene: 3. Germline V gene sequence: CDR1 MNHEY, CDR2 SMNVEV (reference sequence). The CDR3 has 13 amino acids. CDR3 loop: CASSGGADNEQFF. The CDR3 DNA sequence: TGTGCCAGCAGCGGGGGGGCGGACAATGAGCAGTTCTTC.

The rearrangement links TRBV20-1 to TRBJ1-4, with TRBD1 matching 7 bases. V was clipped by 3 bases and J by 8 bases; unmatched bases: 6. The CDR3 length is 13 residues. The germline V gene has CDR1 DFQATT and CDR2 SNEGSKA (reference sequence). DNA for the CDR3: TGCAGTGCTAGTTGGCAGGGGGGAGAAAAACTGTTTTTT. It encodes CSASWQGGEKLFF.

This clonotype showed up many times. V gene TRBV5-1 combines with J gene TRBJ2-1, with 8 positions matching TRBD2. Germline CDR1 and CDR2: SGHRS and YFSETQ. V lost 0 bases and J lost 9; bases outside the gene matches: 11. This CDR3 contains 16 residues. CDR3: CASSLEWPRTSSEQFF. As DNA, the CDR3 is TGCGCCAGCAGCTTGGAATGGCCCCGGACTAGCAGTGAGCAGTTCTTC.

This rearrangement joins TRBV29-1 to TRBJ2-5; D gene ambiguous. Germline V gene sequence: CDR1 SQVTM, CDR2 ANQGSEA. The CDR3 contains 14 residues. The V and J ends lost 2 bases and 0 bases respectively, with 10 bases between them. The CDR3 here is CSVEQTAYQETQYF. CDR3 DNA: TGCAGCGTTGAACAAACAGCGTACCAAGAGACCCAGTACTTC.

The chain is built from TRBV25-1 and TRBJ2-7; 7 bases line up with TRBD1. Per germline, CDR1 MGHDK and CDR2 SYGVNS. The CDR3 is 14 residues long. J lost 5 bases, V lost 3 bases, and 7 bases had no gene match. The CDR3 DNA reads TGTGCCAGCAGTGACCGACAGGGCATCGACGAGCAGTACTTC. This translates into CASSDRQGIDEQYF.

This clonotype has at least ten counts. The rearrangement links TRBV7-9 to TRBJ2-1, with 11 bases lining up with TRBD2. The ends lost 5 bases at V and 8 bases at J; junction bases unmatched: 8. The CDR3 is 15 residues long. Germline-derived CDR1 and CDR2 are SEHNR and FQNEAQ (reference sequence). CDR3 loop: CASSTRLAGQHEQFF. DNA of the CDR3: TGTGCCAGCAGCACCCGACTAGCGGGGCAACATGAGCAGTTCTTC.

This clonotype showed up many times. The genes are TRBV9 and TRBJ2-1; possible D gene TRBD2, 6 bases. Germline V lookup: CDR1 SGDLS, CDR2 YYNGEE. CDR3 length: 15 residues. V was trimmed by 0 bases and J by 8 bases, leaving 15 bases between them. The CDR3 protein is CASSVEDYGGDEQFF. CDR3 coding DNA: TGTGCCAGCAGCGTAGAGGACTATGGGGGTGATGAGCAGTTCTTC.

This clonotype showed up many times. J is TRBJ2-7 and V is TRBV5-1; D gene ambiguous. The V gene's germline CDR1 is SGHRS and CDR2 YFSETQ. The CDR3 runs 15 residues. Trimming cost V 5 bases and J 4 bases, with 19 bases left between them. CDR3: CASSYERVQAYEQYF. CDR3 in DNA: TGCGCCAGCAGTTATGAGAGAGTTCAGGCATACGAGCAGTACTTC.

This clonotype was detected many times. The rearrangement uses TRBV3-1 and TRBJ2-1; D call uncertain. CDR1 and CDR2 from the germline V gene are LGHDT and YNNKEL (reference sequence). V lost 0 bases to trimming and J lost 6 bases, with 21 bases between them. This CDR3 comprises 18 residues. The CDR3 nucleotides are TGTGCCAGCAGCCAAGATCGGATGCTAGTCTTGGGTATCAATGAGCAGTTCTTC. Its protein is CASSQDRMLVLGINEQFF.